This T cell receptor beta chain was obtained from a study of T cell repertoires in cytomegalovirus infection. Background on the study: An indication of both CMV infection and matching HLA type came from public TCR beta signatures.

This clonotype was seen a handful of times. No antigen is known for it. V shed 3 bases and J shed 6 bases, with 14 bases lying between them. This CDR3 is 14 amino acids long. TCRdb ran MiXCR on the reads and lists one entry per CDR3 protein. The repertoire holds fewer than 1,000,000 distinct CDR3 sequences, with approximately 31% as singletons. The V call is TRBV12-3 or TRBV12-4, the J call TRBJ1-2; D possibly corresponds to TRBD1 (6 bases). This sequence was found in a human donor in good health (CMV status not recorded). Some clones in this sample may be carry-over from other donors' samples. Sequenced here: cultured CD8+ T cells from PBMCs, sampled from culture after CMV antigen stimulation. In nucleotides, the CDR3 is TGTGCCAGCAGTTTTAATAAGGGGGTTGATGGCTACACCTTC. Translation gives CASSFNKGVDGYTF.